The subject of this entry is one TCR beta chain. The antigen remains undetermined. This sample is drawn from a study of shared clonotypes between healthy human individuals. The study, taken as a whole, reports: When compared with the clonotypes that were shared by all four sorted-subset donors, the non-shared clonotypes turned out to have lower generation probabilities.

Deep level was the assay's run setting. Clones were read by immunoSEQ multiplex PCR, and TCRdb kept only the in-frame ones, dropping some. The sample gives around 1.1 million clones, around 82% of which show up once; around 0.6% is in the top ten. The CDR3 extends over 13 amino acids. Between the trimmed V and J ends, which lost 7 bases and 2 bases, there was a span of 12 bases. Germline V gene lookup returns CDR1 SGHRS and CDR2 YFSETQ. The sample consisted of memory CD4+ T cells from PBMCs. As for subset: CD45RA-negative fraction. This chain connects TRBV5-1 to TRBJ1-2; D is perhaps TRBD1 (5 bases). The clonotype comes from a man between 18 and 29 years old in good health. Some clones in this sample may be carry-over from other donors' samples. The CDR3 loop reads CASHPPGNYGYTF. The CDR3 DNA follows: TGCGCCAGCCACCCGCCAGGGAACTATGGCTACACCTTC.